This entry describes one T cell receptor (beta chain). The antigen is not known. This entry is derived from a study of vaccination and CD4 T cells after COVID-19. The CDR3 has 15 residues. Unmatched junction bases numbered 4, after V lost 0 bases and J lost 4 bases. The germline V gene has CDR1 DFQATT and CDR2 SNEGSKA (reference sequence). The treatment denotes: roughly nine-day PBMC culture with coronavirus spike peptide pools or control peptides (ViraFEST assay). TCRs were sequenced by ViraFEST after antigen-specific T cells had been expanded with peptide pools. With the Oncomine TCR Beta short-read assay, DNA from cultured CD4+ T cells was sequenced. Each CDR3 protein gets one entry after TCRdb re-called the PCR reads with MiXCR. The sample comprises 18,000 or so distinct CDR3 sequences, around half of which are singletons, and about 4% rests with the top ten.

The TCR comes from a human donor who had recovered from COVID-19. The chain recombines TRBV20-1 with TRBJ2-7, with 12 bases that match TRBD1. The sample was CD4+ T cells from blood, cultured in vitro, taken before SARS-CoV-2 vaccination. CDR3 region: CSARDGTGGVYEQYF. The DNA of the CDR3 is TGCAGTGCTAGAGACGGGACAGGGGGCGTTTACGAGCAGTACTTC.